This T cell receptor (beta chain) appears in the sequencing data of a study of human T cells and chemical hapten exposure. Trimming cost V 3 bases and J 2 bases, with 6 bases left between them. This CDR3 is built from 13 residues. Time point meaning: patch test 2, 6 weeks after DPC sensitization. Treatment denoted: therapeutic diphenylcyclopropenone sensitization with weekly scalp DPC. TCRdb independently ran MiXCR on the RACE reads; one entry per CDR3 protein. The sample includes about 140,000 distinct CDR3 sequences, about 11% of them seen just once. The rearrangement uses TRBV12-3 or TRBV12-4 and TRBJ2-3; TRBD2 might be the D (5 bases). The TCR was taken from a woman in her forties or fifties with alopecia areata. Some clones in this sample may be carry-over from other donors' samples. Sequenced material: whole blood, taken in connection with sensitization to the hapten diphenylcyclopropenone (DPC). The CDR3 bases are TGTGCCAGCAGTTTTAGCGCCACAGATACGCAGTATTTT. This codes for CASSFSATDTQYF.